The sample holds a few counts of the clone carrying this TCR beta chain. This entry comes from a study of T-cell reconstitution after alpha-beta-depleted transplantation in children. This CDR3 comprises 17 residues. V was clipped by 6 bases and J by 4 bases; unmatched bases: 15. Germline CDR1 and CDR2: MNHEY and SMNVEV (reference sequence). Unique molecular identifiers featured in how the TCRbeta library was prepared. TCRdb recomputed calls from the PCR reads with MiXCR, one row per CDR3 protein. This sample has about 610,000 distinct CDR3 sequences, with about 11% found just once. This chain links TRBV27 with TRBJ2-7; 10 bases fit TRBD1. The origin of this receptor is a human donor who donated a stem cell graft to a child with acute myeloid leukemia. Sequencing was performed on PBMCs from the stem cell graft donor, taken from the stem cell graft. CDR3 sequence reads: CASRMVLGTGEGYEQYF. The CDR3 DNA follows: TGTGCCAGCAGAATGGTTCTCGGGACAGGGGAAGGGTACGAGCAGTACTTC.